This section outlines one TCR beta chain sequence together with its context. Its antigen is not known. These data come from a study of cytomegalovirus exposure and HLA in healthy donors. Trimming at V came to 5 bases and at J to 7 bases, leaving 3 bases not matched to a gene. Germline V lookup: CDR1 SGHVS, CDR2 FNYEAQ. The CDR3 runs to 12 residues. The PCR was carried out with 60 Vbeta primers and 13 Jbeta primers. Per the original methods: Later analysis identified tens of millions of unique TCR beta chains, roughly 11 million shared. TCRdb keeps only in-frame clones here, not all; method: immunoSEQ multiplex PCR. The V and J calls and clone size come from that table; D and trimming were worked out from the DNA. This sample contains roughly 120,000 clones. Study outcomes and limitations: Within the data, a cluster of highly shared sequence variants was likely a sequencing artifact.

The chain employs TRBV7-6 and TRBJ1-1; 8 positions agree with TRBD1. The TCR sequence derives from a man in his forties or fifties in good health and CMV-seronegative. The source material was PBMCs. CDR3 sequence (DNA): TGTGCCAGCAGCCCAACAGGGGGTGAAGCTTTCTTT. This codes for CASSPTGGEAFF.